This T cell receptor beta chain was captured by sequencing in a study of tumor-infiltrating lymphocytes in localized non-small cell lung cancer. Measured with immunoSEQ multiplex PCR; TCRdb has only the in-frame clones, and not every one. This table holds approximately 1,500 clones, approximately 40% found once. Germline CDR1 LNHDA, CDR2 SQIVND (reference sequence). This CDR3 has 15 residues. With 9 bases removed from V and 2 bases from J, the gap between germline ends came to 17 bases. The sequencing input was uninvolved lung tissue not adjacent to the tumor. This receptor was identified in a human donor with non-small cell lung cancer. This chain joins TRBV19 and TRBJ1-5; D not resolved. The CDR3 nucleotides read TGTGCCAGCAGAGGACTCCTTGGTCGCAATCAGCCCCAGCATTTT. It codes for CASRGLLGRNQPQHF.